This T cell receptor (beta chain) was sequenced in a study of liver allograft versus peripheral blood T cells. The wider study: Comparative analysis was performed on T cell receptor repertoires from transplanted livers and from recipients' peripheral blood.

Trimming at V came to 4 bases and at J to 1 base, leaving 3 bases not matched to a gene. CDR3 length: 14 amino acids. Germline CDR1 is SGHTA and CDR2 is FQGNSA. In its sample, this clonotype ranks as medium-sized. From the reads, TCRdb called clonotypes with MiXCR, one entry per CDR3 protein. The sample includes approximately 7,300 distinct CDR3 sequences, roughly 15% of them seen just once. The clonotype comes from a human patient who had a liver transplant. The graft donor may be the source of some T cells. This chain uses TRBV7-2 with TRBJ1-2; 7 nucleotides align to TRBD1. The CDR3 protein is CASSSGTVNYGYTF. The CDR3 bases are TGTGCCAGCAGCTCGGGGACAGTTAACTATGGCTACACCTTC. The full variable domain, rest sourced from reference TRBV7-2 and TRBJ1-2, is GAGVSQSPSNKVTEKGKDVELRCDPISGHTALYWYRQSLGQGLEFLIYFQGNSAPDKSGLPSDRFSAERTGGSVSTLTIQRTQQEDSAVYLCASSSGTVNYGYTFGSGTRLTVV.